A single sample is the source of the 29 T cell receptor beta chains below, sequenced in a study of early T cells in non-severe SARS-CoV-2 infection. From the 5' RACE reads, TCRdb called clonotypes with MiXCR, one entry per CDR3 protein. This sample has tens of thousands of distinct CDR3 sequences, with around 10% found just once. The sequenced sample was whole blood, obtained at baseline. These receptors all stem from an adult who was a healthcare worker with PCR-confirmed SARS-CoV-2 infection or an uninfected control (not recorded which).

This clonotype showed up many times. V is TRBV6-1 and J is TRBJ1-1; D remains unclear. This CDR3 has 15 amino acids. Germline V gives CDR1 MNHNS, CDR2 SASEGT. Trimming removed 6 bases from V and 1 base from J, with 15 bases in between. CDR3 DNA: TGTGCCAGCAGCCTCAACCCTAGTCGGAACACTGAAGCTTTCTTT. Translated: CASSLNPSRNTEAFF.

This clonotype came up a few times. This chain uses TRBV11-2 with TRBJ1-2; a weak D match, TRBD1 (6 bases). V lost 1 base and J lost 6, with 15 bases in between. The CDR3 is 15 residues long. CDR1 and CDR2 (germline): SGHAT, FQNNGV. The CDR3 spells CASSLVAGAPDGYTF. The CDR3 coding sequence is TGTGCCAGCAGCTTAGTCGCGGGGGCCCCTGATGGCTACACCTTC.

The table lists this clonotype with many counts. The chain recombines TRBV6-4 with TRBJ2-1; D perhaps matches TRBD2 (5 bases). The germline V and J ends were trimmed by 8 bases and 9 bases, with 20 bases remaining between them. The CDR3 runs 14 residues. From germline, CDR1 is MRHNA and CDR2 SNTAGT. This chain's CDR3 is CASSYRLGDSEQFF. Written as DNA, the CDR3 is TGTGCCAGCTCGTACAGACTCGGGGATAGTGAGCAGTTCTTC.

This clonotype was counted only a few times. CDR3 sequence (DNA): TGTGCCAGCAGCTCGGACAGGGGGAGGACTAATGAAAAACTGTTTTTT. This translates into CASSSDRGRTNEKLFF. The chain recombines TRBV7-2 with TRBJ1-4; TRBD1 aligns across 10 bases. The CDR3 is 16 residues long. With V trimmed by 4 bases and J by 2 bases, 4 bases remained unmatched. The germline V gene encodes CDR1 SGHTA and CDR2 FQGNSA.

This clonotype was detected ten times or more. The V and J genes are TRBV30 and TRBJ2-2; 8 nucleotides line up with TRBD1. CDR1 and CDR2 (germline): GTSNPN, SVGIG (reference sequence). Trimming at V came to 5 bases and at J to 4 bases, leaving 6 bases not matched to a gene. The CDR3 is 14 residues long. CDR3 DNA: TGTGCCTGGGCTACGGACAGGGTCACCGGGGAGCTGTTTTTT. Translated, it gives CAWATDRVTGELFF.

The sample holds a few counts of this clonotype. The CDR3 nucleotides are TGTGCCAGCAAGGGGACAGGGGGCGGGAATCAGCCCCAGCATTTT. Its translation is CASKGTGGGNQPQHF. The chain employs TRBV12-3 or TRBV12-4 and TRBJ1-5; the match to TRBD1 covers 12 bases. The J segment lost 4 bases and the V segment lost 7 bases, leaving 5 bases of the junction unmatched. This CDR3 is built from 15 residues.

The rearrangement links TRBV6-2 or TRBV6-3 to TRBJ2-3; possible D gene TRBD2, 6 bases. Germline V gene sequence: CDR1 MNHEY, CDR2 SVGEGT. The CDR3 has 15 residues. V was pared by 0 bases and J by 6 bases, with 13 bases between. The chain's CDR3 is CASSYSRLEMDTQYF. The CDR3 region has the DNA TGTGCCAGCAGTTACTCTCGACTAGAGATGGATACGCAGTATTTT.

J is TRBJ1-4 and V is TRBV6-6; D not certain. This CDR3 has 14 amino acids. Trimming shortened V by 2 bases and J by 5 bases, and 9 bases separated the two germline ends. CDR1 MNHNY and CDR2 SVGAGI come from the germline V gene (reference sequence). The CDR3 spells CASSYHGPNEKLFF. In DNA form, the CDR3 reads TGTGCCAGCAGTTACCACGGACCAAATGAAAAACTGTTTTTT.

In its sample, this clonotype was seen many times. The chain uses TRBV30 and TRBJ1-1; D uncertain. Germline loops: CDR1 GTSNPN, CDR2 SVGIG (reference sequence). The CDR3 spans 13 residues. With 2 bases removed from V and 1 base from J, the gap between germline ends came to 8 bases. The CDR3 DNA is TGTGCCTGGAGTCTGCAGGAGAACACTGAAGCTTTCTTT. This sequence encodes CAWSLQENTEAFF.

This clonotype has ten or more counts. No DNA is shown, since the ends of the CDR3 on it are uncertain; the CDR3 is the one TCRdb lists. The chain is built from TRBV7-9 and TRBJ2-3; the table's TRBD1 call for D was not verified on the DNA. Termini included, the CDR3 measures 12 amino acids. Germline CDR1 and CDR2: SEHNR and FQNEAQ (reference sequence). CDR3: CASSFGGGAEYF.

This chain links TRBV7-9 with TRBJ1-2; maybe TRBD1 (6 bases). The CDR3 contains 13 residues. Germline CDR1 reads SEHNR; CDR2 reads FQNEAQ (reference sequence). V lost 3 bases and J 6 bases, leaving 11 bases between the germline ends. Here the CDR3 reads CASSFRTVDGYTF. In DNA, the CDR3 is TGTGCCAGCAGCTTTAGGACAGTCGATGGCTACACCTTC.

The rearrangement joins TRBV7-2 to TRBJ1-6; D is perhaps TRBD1 (6 bases). Deletions cut 6 bases from V and 7 bases from J, with 16 bases between. Per germline, CDR1 SGHTA and CDR2 FQGNSA. CDR3 length: 15 amino acids. The CDR3 region has the DNA TGTGCCAGCAGGCGCGACAGGCAACCCAATTCACCCCTCCACTTT. Protein sequence: CASRRDRQPNSPLHF.

The table lists this clonotype with a few counts. The rearrangement links TRBV7-2 to TRBJ2-7, with D possibly TRBD1 on 6 matching bases. CDR1 is SGHTA and CDR2 is FQGNSA in the germline V gene. V was clipped by 5 bases and J by 2 bases, with 16 bases between them. This CDR3 comprises 15 residues. DNA of the CDR3: TGTGCCAGCAGCACGACGACAGGCGAAACCTACGAGCAGTACTTC. It specifies CASSTTTGETYEQYF.

The chain uses TRBV5-1 and TRBJ1-2; D is perhaps TRBD1 (5 bases). There are 13 residues in the CDR3. Trimming stripped 1 base from V and 6 bases from J, with 10 bases between. CDR1 is SGHRS and CDR2 is YFSETQ in the germline V gene. The CDR3 DNA reads as TGCGCCAGCAGCTTGAAAACAGGAGATGGCTACACCTTC. Residues: CASSLKTGDGYTF.

This clonotype came up a few times. The rearrangement links TRBV20-1 to TRBJ2-7, with D perhaps matching TRBD2 (5 bases). The CDR3 sequence is 12 residues long. V was pared by 5 bases and J by 2 bases, with 10 bases between. From germline, CDR1 is DFQATT and CDR2 SNEGSKA (reference sequence). The CDR3 region is CSAGGATYEQYF. DNA of the CDR3: TGCAGTGCTGGAGGTGCGACCTACGAGCAGTACTTC.

This clonotype was seen more than once but under ten times. The chain recombines TRBV6-2 or TRBV6-3 with TRBJ1-1; D unresolved. Germline CDR1 is MNHEY and CDR2 is SVGEGT. This CDR3 region has 14 residues. V shed 2 bases and J shed 2 bases, with 9 bases lying between them. CDR3 coding DNA: TGTGCCAGCAGTTACAGGGCGGGAAACACTGAAGCTTTCTTT. Translated, it gives CASSYRAGNTEAFF.

The V gene is TRBV5-1, the J gene TRBJ2-1; no reliable D call. This CDR3 comprises 14 residues. Trimming stripped 0 bases from V and 6 bases from J, with 10 bases between. The germline CDR1 and CDR2 sequences are SGHRS and YFSETQ. CDR3 bases: TGCGCCAGCAGCTTGGTTGCAGAAGGCAATGAGCAGTTCTTC. Translation: CASSLVAEGNEQFF.

The V call is TRBV29-1, the J call TRBJ2-1; 9 nucleotides match TRBD1. Trimming took 4 bases from V and 7 from J; bases not matched to a gene: 8. CDR3 size: 14 residues. Germline CDR1 SQVTM, CDR2 ANQGSEA. This CDR3 is CSVVKGTGWNEQFF. DNA of the CDR3: TGCAGCGTTGTTAAGGGGACAGGGTGGAATGAGCAGTTCTTC.

The rearrangement uses TRBV13 and TRBJ2-1, with unresolved D. Trimming took 5 bases from V and 10 from J, leaving 12 bases between them. Germline CDR1 and CDR2: PRHDT and FYEKMQ (reference sequence). The CDR3 is 12 amino acids. The CDR3, as DNA: TGTGCCAGCAGCCGGACGGACCACGAGCAGTTCTTC. Its translation: CASSRTDHEQFF.

Many counts were recorded for this clonotype. The chain links TRBV20-1 to TRBJ2-1, with 7 positions matching TRBD1. Per the germline V gene, CDR1 is DFQATT and CDR2 is SNEGSKA (reference sequence). This CDR3 has 14 residues. Trimming cost V 6 bases and J 7 bases; bases outside gene matches: 12. The CDR3 loop reads CSAHTGQDANEQFF. For the CDR3, the DNA is TGCAGTGCCCACACCGGACAGGATGCTAATGAGCAGTTCTTC.

This clonotype was recorded at least ten times. This chain joins TRBV20-1 and TRBJ1-1; unclear D gene. The CDR3 spans 13 residues. Trimming removed 5 bases at V and 0 bases at J, with 10 bases between. Germline V gene sequence: CDR1 DFQATT, CDR2 SNEGSKA (reference sequence). The CDR3 reads CSAERRMNTEAFF. The CDR3 DNA reads TGCAGTGCTGAAAGGAGGATGAACACTGAAGCTTTCTTT.

This chain uses TRBV30 with TRBJ1-6, with D unresolved. This CDR3 has 15 amino acids. V was clipped by 3 bases and J by 6 bases, with 15 bases between them. Germline V gives CDR1 GTSNPN, CDR2 SVGIG (reference sequence). In DNA, the CDR3 is TGTGCCTGGAGATTGGCAGGCGTCACTAATTCACCCCTCCACTTT. Protein: CAWRLAGVTNSPLHF.

This chain links TRBV12-3 or TRBV12-4 with TRBJ1-1; a possible D gene is TRBD1 (5 bases). This CDR3 is 13 amino acids long. V lost 7 bases, J lost 1 base, and 10 bases lay in between. CDR3 DNA sequence: TGTGCCAGCACCTTGACAGCGAACACTGAAGCTTTCTTT. It specifies CASTLTANTEAFF.

The chain recombines TRBV11-2 with TRBJ2-2; D call uncertain. This CDR3 is 16 amino acids long. Trimming removed 0 bases at V and 2 bases at J, with 10 bases between. CDR1 is SGHAT and CDR2 is FQNNGV in the germline V gene. CDR3 DNA sequence: TGTGCCAGCAGCTTAGAAGTCGCCTCAAACACCGGGGAGCTGTTTTTT. Its translation is CASSLEVASNTGELFF.

The chain links TRBV30 to TRBJ2-1; 7 positions agree with TRBD2. The CDR3 has 16 residues. Germline V gene lookup returns CDR1 GTSNPN and CDR2 SVGIG (reference sequence). The trim removed 1 base at V and 4 bases at J, leaving 10 bases unmatched. The CDR3 sequence: CAWSEPRASGYNEQFF. In DNA, the CDR3 is TGTGCCTGGAGTGAGCCCCGGGCTAGCGGTTACAATGAGCAGTTCTTC. Complete variable domain (other parts from reference TRBV30 and TRBJ2-1): SQTIHQWPATLVQPVGSPLSLECTVEGTSNPNLYWYRQAAGRGLQLLFYSVGIGQISSEVPQNLSASRPQDRQFILSSKKLLLSDSGFYLCAWSEPRASGYNEQFFGPGTRLTVL.

The V call is TRBV19, the J call TRBJ2-3; D is possibly TRBD2 (5 bases). This CDR3 comprises 13 residues. Trimming left V 5 bases short and J 3 bases short, with 9 bases between. Looked up from germline, CDR1 is LNHDA and CDR2 is SQIVND (reference sequence). Here the CDR3 reads CASSGRETDTQYF. CDR3 DNA: TGTGCCAGTAGTGGAAGGGAGACAGATACGCAGTATTTT.

This clonotype occurred a few times. The V call is TRBV2, the J call TRBJ2-3; 10 bases are a match to TRBD2. The germline V gene encodes CDR1 SNHLY and CDR2 FYNNEI. Trimming at V came to 8 bases and at J to 6 bases, leaving 5 bases not matched to a gene. This CDR3 region has 13 residues. Written as DNA, the CDR3 is TGTGCCAGCCAGCGGGGGGGAGTGGATACGCAGTATTTT. Its protein is CASQRGGVDTQYF.

The chain has TRBV7-9 and TRBJ2-7; 9 nucleotides line up with TRBD1. CDR3 length equals 15 residues. Germline loops: CDR1 SEHNR, CDR2 FQNEAQ (reference sequence). V lost 0 bases to trimming and J lost 6 bases; unmatched junction nucleotides: 6. This CDR3 reads CASSLAGTGLREQYF. The CDR3 DNA reads as TGTGCCAGCAGCTTAGCCGGGACAGGGCTGCGCGAGCAGTACTTC.

This clonotype was observed a handful of times. The junction differs from germline at one of its ends, possibly a read error. This chain joins TRBV7-7 and TRBJ2-1, with D possibly matching TRBD2 (6 bases). Germline V gene lookup returns CDR1 SSHAT and CDR2 FNYEAQ (reference sequence). The CDR3 spans 13 residues. The CDR3 nucleotides read TGTGCTAGCAGCTTAGCGCGGGAAAGGGTACAGTTCTTC. It encodes CASSLARERVQFF.